This T cell receptor (beta chain) emerged from a study of CD8 T cells in seronegative destructive rheumatoid arthritis (dated by TCRdb to 2019 to 2021). Background on the whole study: Most of the eight CND-RA patients were receiving biological drugs at sampling. Researchers compared peripheral CD8+ TCRbeta repertoires from patients with CCP-negative destructive rheumatoid arthritis (CND-RA) against repertoires from newly diagnosed seropositive RA, seronegative RA and healthy controls. Rather than undergoing new sequencing, the seropositive RA, seronegative RA and healthy control comparison cohorts were drawn from an earlier published TCRbeta dataset. Paper-wide results and their limitations: Because no diagnostic samples were available, the TCR repertoire differences may partly reflect poor disease control over the years rather than being present at onset. Compared with controls and other RA subtypes, CND-RA repertoires contained more CMV-reactive and fewer influenza A-reactive CD8+ TCRbeta sequences. Once age was adjusted for, the CD8+ TCRbeta repertoires of CND-RA patients appeared less diverse and more clonal than the repertoires of other RA subtypes. The small size of the CND-RA cohort was acknowledged as a study limitation. No public clonotype enrichment survived Benjamini-Hochberg correction across the approximately 120,000 clonotypes tested. A distinct set of enriched public clonotypes appeared to be carried by CND-RA patients, and this finding was interpreted by the authors as support for a separate disease subset.

Its CDR3 holds 15 amino acids, cysteine through phenylalanine. Left in the record is the CDR3 DNA by itself, 45 bases read in frame from the first base. V has 4 bases trimmed and J has 5 bases trimmed; junction bases matching no gene number 10. Per the germline V gene, SGHAT is the CDR1 and FQNNGV is the CDR2. The CND-RA patients tested negative on the clinical CCP2 antibody test, and joint destruction in these patients kept progressing despite active therapy. Every CND-RA patient showed typical joint destruction in the wrists and ankles and had failed conventional anti-rheumatic therapy. Sampling of CND-RA patients was performed not at diagnosis but after long disease histories, which spanned decades in several cases. Each patient provided about 53 millilitres of EDTA-anticoagulated peripheral blood. Ficoll-Paque PLUS density gradient separation was used to isolate peripheral blood mononuclear cells. AutoMACS magnetic bead positive selection was used to isolate CD8+ cells from fresh or cryopreserved PBMCs, and flow cytometry was used to check purity. Nucleospin Tissue or Tissue XS kits were used for genomic DNA extraction, and quantification was performed on a Qubit 2.0 fluorometer.

Genomic DNA from CD8+ cells was used for TCRbeta sequencing, which was performed according to the manufacturer's instructions. A genomics technology centre in Finland ran the TCRbeta sequencing, which was done with the immunoSEQ assay. On the authors' methods: Clonotype tables produced by the immunoSEQ preprocessing pipeline were converted into VDJtools format, and non-productive clonotypes were filtered out. Any sample with fewer than 10,000 reads was excluded, the remaining samples were subsampled to 10,000 reads, and most of the eight CND-RA samples made it through. Shannon-Wiener, Simpson and clonality indices were calculated with the VDJtools CalcDiversityStats function on data subsampled to 10,000 reads. To infer antigen specificity, non-singleton TCRbeta clonotypes were hard-matched against VDJdb, with no mismatches permitted. CDR3 sequences that differed by a single amino acid (Hamming distance 1) were grouped into clusters that potentially share antigen targets. Group enrichment of public clonotypes was tested with one-sided Fisher's exact tests after groups were resampled to six samples, with the procedure repeated ten times. The immuneACCESS repertoire file appears here via TCRdb, limited to in-frame rearrangements. These files lack a portion of the clones; in checked studies, under half of the deficit traces to unresolved V genes, and the cause of the others is not known. V and J calls plus clone size are reproduced from that table; the DNA served to infer D and trimming. A total of thousands of clones appear in this sample, just over 70% of them only once. The top ten constitute approximately 40% of the sample.

Notes on this clone: There is no known antigen for this receptor. Per-base qualities were not stored, and no clone one base away is much larger.

The chain was built from TRBV11-2 and TRBJ1-1; 7 central bases correspond to TRBD1. Sequenced material: CD8+ T cells from blood. The sequence came from a woman aged 50 or older with seronegative destructive rheumatoid arthritis. The nucleotide sequence reads TGTGCCAGCAGCTCTCTAGCGACAGGGCGGACTGAAGCTTTCTTT. It translates as CASSSLATGRTEAFF.